Shown below are 19 T cell receptor beta chains from a single sample sequenced in a study of cytomegalovirus exposure and HLA in healthy donors. Vbeta (60) and Jbeta (13) primers were used in the PCR. Sequenced by immunoSEQ multiplex PCR; TCRdb stores in-frame clones only, minus some. Here the sample spans 250,000 or so clones, around nine tenths being singletons. Sequenced sample: PBMCs. These receptors were obtained from a girl aged 2 to 10 in good health and CMV-seronegative.

The chain combines TRBV21-1 with TRBJ2-5; TRBD2 is the table's D call and was not checked against the DNA. TRBV21-1 is classified as a pseudogene. This CDR3 is 17 amino acids long. The CDR3 sequence is CASTLLTSARGQETQYF. The CDR3 nucleotides are TGTGCCAGCACCCTCCTGACTAGCGCTAGAGGGCAGGAGACCCAGTACTTC.

The chain uses TRBV6-5 and TRBJ2-7; D is perhaps TRBD2 (5 bases). CDR3 length: 16 amino acids. Germline V lookup: CDR1 MNHEY, CDR2 SVGAGI. Trimming took 1 base from V and 2 from J, leaving 15 bases between them. The CDR3 spells CASSYFLSGVAYEQYF. The CDR3 nucleotides read TGTGCCAGCAGTTACTTCCTATCCGGGGTTGCCTACGAGCAGTACTTC.

The chain joins TRBV10-1 to TRBJ2-3, with 10 positions matching TRBD2. V gave up 6 bases and J gave up 4 bases; unmatched junction bases: 13. This CDR3 contains 17 residues. Germline CDR1 is WNHNN and CDR2 is SYGVQD (reference sequence). CDR3: CASSSRQAGGMADTQYF. In nucleotides, the CDR3 is TGCGCCAGCAGCTCCCGACAAGCGGGGGGGATGGCAGATACGCAGTATTTT.

This clone is a singleton in its sample. This chain connects TRBV2 to TRBJ1-5; possibly TRBD1 for D (6 bases). Germline V gives CDR1 SNHLY, CDR2 FYNNEI. V shed 6 bases and J shed 13 bases, with 16 bases lying between them. This CDR3 comprises 12 residues. The CDR3 region is CASRKDATGQHF. CDR3 coding DNA: TGTGCCAGCAGGAAGGACGCTACAGGGCAGCATTTT.

V and J are TRBV12-5 and TRBJ1-3; 9 bases align to TRBD1. Germline assignment: CDR1 LGHNT and CDR2 FRNRAP. V gave up 5 bases and J gave up 7 bases; unmatched junction bases: 15. The CDR3 has 17 amino acids. The CDR3 nucleotides are TGTGCTAGTGGTCAGAGATCCGGGACAGGGACCAGGAACACCATATATTTT. The encoded protein is CASGQRSGTGTRNTIYF.

The gene calls are TRBV9 and TRBJ1-3, with TRBD1 matching 8 bases. In germline, CDR1 is SGDLS, CDR2 YYNGEE. The CDR3 has 16 residues. Germline trimming cut 4 bases from V and 3 bases from J; bases unmatched to any gene: 9. This chain's CDR3 is CASSPRTGSDGNTIYF. The CDR3 region has the DNA TGTGCCAGCAGCCCAAGGACAGGGTCTGATGGAAACACCATATATTTT.

V is TRBV5-4 and J is TRBJ1-1, with a weak D call TRBD1 (6 bases). Germline V lookup: CDR1 SGHNT, CDR2 YYREEE (reference sequence). The CDR3 has 14 residues. The V end was cut by 4 bases, the J end by 7 bases, with 17 bases between. CDR3 protein: CASSPWGGAVEAFF. CDR3 nucleotide sequence: TGTGCCAGCAGCCCTTGGGGGGGCGCCGTTGAAGCTTTCTTT.

This chain connects TRBV6-6 to TRBJ2-3, with 7 bases aligning to TRBD1. The CDR3 contains 13 residues. V shed 8 bases, J shed 2 bases, and the junction held 4 bases outside the gene matches. Germline V gene lookup returns CDR1 MNHNY and CDR2 SVGAGI (reference sequence). The CDR3 region is CASQQGYTDTQYF. The CDR3 coding sequence is TGTGCCAGCCAACAGGGGTACACAGATACGCAGTATTTT.

The V call is TRBV30, the J call TRBJ2-7; 7 nucleotides line up with TRBD1. The CDR3 has 13 amino acids. Trimming at V came to 7 bases and at J to 0 bases, leaving 6 bases not matched to a gene. The germline V gene encodes CDR1 GTSNPN and CDR2 SVGIG (reference sequence). CDR3 amino acids: CALNRDSSYEQYF. The CDR3 region has the DNA TGTGCCTTGAACCGGGACAGCTCCTACGAGCAGTACTTC.

This sequence joins TRBV5-6 and TRBJ2-7, with 7 positions matching TRBD1. The CDR3 length is 11 residues. The V gene's germline CDR1 is SGHDT and CDR2 YYEEEE. V shed 6 bases, J shed 6 bases, and the junction held 3 bases outside the gene matches. The CDR3 region is CASNSGGEQYF. The CDR3, as DNA: TGTGCCAGCAACTCAGGGGGCGAGCAGTACTTC.

The rearrangement uses TRBV30 and TRBJ2-6; maybe TRBD2 (7 bases). The CDR3 covers 16 residues. Trimming pared 0 bases from V and 2 bases from J, leaving 11 bases between. CDR1 and CDR2 from the germline V gene are GTSNPN and SVGIG (reference sequence). The CDR3, as DNA: TGTGCCTGGAGTGTAAGGGGGGGTACTGGGGCCAACGTCCTGACTTTC. Its protein is CAWSVRGGTGANVLTF. The variable domain in full, with the rest retrieved from reference TRBV30 and TRBJ2-6, is SQTIHQWPATLVQPVGSPLSLECTVEGTSNPNLYWYRQAAGRGLQLLFYSVGIGQISSEVPQNLSASRPQDRQFILSSKKLLLSDSGFYLCAWSVRGGTGANVLTFGAGSRLTVL.

The chain employs TRBV5-4 and TRBJ1-3; D is perhaps TRBD1 (6 bases). The CDR3 consists of 15 residues. V was cut by 7 bases and J by 0 bases, with 14 bases left in between. In germline, CDR1 is SGHNT, CDR2 YYREEE (reference sequence). The CDR3 loop reads CASQTGHTSGNTIYF. CDR3 nucleotides: TGTGCCAGCCAGACGGGACATACCTCTGGAAACACCATATATTTT.

Regarding this clone: The same CDR3 also results from other DNA sequences found in this sample. The chain uses TRBV19 and TRBJ1-5, with TRBD1 matching 7 bases. CDR1 is LNHDA and CDR2 is SQIVND in the germline V gene (reference sequence). This CDR3 region has 14 residues. After removal of 4 bases from V and 2 bases from J, the junction contained 2 bases not matched to a gene. The CDR3 coding sequence is TGTGCCAGTAGTACAGGACAGGGCAATCAGCCCCAGCATTTT. Protein: CASSTGQGNQPQHF.

Concerning this clone: This CDR3 is also generated by other DNA sequences in the sample. The chain combines TRBV2 with TRBJ2-3, with TRBD2 identical over 10 bases. V shed 6 bases and J 3 bases; nucleotides not matched to a gene: 3. This CDR3 has 14 residues. Germline V gene lookup returns CDR1 SNHLY and CDR2 FYNNEI. CDR3 DNA: TGTGCCAGCAGCCCTAGCGGGGGAACAGATACGCAGTATTTT. This translates into CASSPSGGTDTQYF.

The chain links TRBV19 to TRBJ1-1; 7 bases match TRBD1. Trimming removed 5 bases from V and 3 bases from J; junction bases left unmatched: 15. There are 17 residues in the CDR3. Germline V CDR1 and CDR2: LNHDA, SQIVND (reference sequence). CDR3 sequence reads: CASSRTGPPGNDTEAFF. The DNA of the CDR3 is TGTGCCAGTAGTCGGACAGGACCTCCAGGAAATGACACTGAAGCTTTCTTT. Together with reference TRBV19 and TRBJ1-1, the CDR3 gives the full variable domain: DGGITQSPKYLFRKEGQNVTLSCEQNLNHDAMYWYRQDPGQGLRLIYYSQIVNDFQKGDIAEGYSVSREKKESFPLTVTSAQKNPTAFYLCASSRTGPPGNDTEAFFGQGTRLTVV.

With respect to this clone: Within the sample, other DNA sequences also encode this same CDR3. The V gene is TRBV5-1, the J gene TRBJ1-3; D is uncertain. This CDR3 has 16 residues. Trimming took 4 bases from V and 0 from J, leaving 14 bases between them. Germline CDR1 and CDR2: SGHRS and YFSETQ. CDR3 region: CASSLSGFGSGNTIYF. In nucleotides, the CDR3 is TGCGCCAGCAGCCTGAGCGGCTTTGGCTCTGGAAACACCATATATTTT.

The rearrangement joins TRBV30 to TRBJ1-1; D may be TRBD1 (5 bases). In germline, CDR1 is GTSNPN, CDR2 SVGIG (reference sequence). CDR3 length equals 11 residues. The CDR3 sequence: CAQTENTEAFF. The CDR3 bases are TGTGCACAGACAGAGAACACTGAAGCTTTCTTT. Using reference TRBV30 and TRBJ1-1 for the parts outside the CDR3, the full variable domain is SQTIHQWPATLVQPVGSPLSLECTVEGTSNPNLYWYRQAAGRGLQLLFYSVGIGQISSEVPQNLSASRPQDRQFILSSKKLLLSDSGFYLCAQTENTEAFFGQGTRLTVV.

This chain links TRBV7-2 with TRBJ2-7; 14 positions match TRBD2. CDR3 length: 16 residues. J lost 1 base, V lost 5 bases, and 4 bases had no gene match. In germline, CDR1 is SGHTA, CDR2 FQGNSA. The CDR3 is CASSGLAGGLSYEQYF. CDR3 sequence (DNA): TGTGCCAGCAGCGGACTAGCGGGGGGCCTATCCTACGAGCAGTACTTC.

V and J are TRBV18 and TRBJ2-2, with 9 bases that match TRBD2. V dropped 2 bases and J dropped 1; count of bases not matched to a gene: 2. CDR1 is KGHSH and CDR2 is LQKENI in the germline V gene. The CDR3 extends over 16 amino acids. CDR3 DNA sequence: TGTGCCAGCTCACCAGCTAGCGGGAAGAACACCGGGGAGCTGTTTTTT. Its translation is CASSPASGKNTGELFF. The full variable domain, rest sourced from reference TRBV18 and TRBJ2-2, is NAGVMQNPRHLVRRRGQEARLRCSPMKGHSHVYWYRQLPEEGLKFMVYLQKENIIDESGMPKERFSAEFPKEGPSILRIQQVVRGDSAAYFCASSPASGKNTGELFFGEGSRLTVL.